The 21 T cell receptor beta chains in this list originate from one sample, sequenced in a study of cytomegalovirus exposure and HLA in healthy donors. Primers: 60 Vbeta forward and 13 Jbeta reverse. TCRdb keeps only in-frame clones here, not all; method: immunoSEQ multiplex PCR. The repertoire holds about 130,000 clones, with 75% to 85% as singletons. Input material: PBMCs. Every receptor here comes from a man in his thirties or forties in good health and CMV-seropositive.

This clone turned up a few times. The chain combines TRBV7-9 with TRBJ1-4; 8 bases line up with TRBD1. Trimming at V came to 6 bases and at J to 6 bases, leaving 3 bases not matched to a gene. Germline assignment: CDR1 SEHNR and CDR2 FQNEAQ (reference sequence). This CDR3 contains 13 residues. DNA for the CDR3: TGTGCCAGCAGTCTGGACAGGGATGAAAAACTGTTTTTT. It specifies CASSLDRDEKLFF.

J is TRBJ2-5 and V is TRBV27; a weak D match, TRBD1 (6 bases). V lost 6 bases, J lost 1 base, and 12 bases lay in between. The CDR3 contains 14 residues. In germline, CDR1 is MNHEY, CDR2 SMNVEV (reference sequence). CDR3 DNA: TGTGCCAGCAGATTCAGGGGTTCCCAAGAGACCCAGTACTTC. As protein: CASRFRGSQETQYF.

This chain connects TRBV7-8 to TRBJ1-1; D perhaps matches TRBD1 (5 bases). This CDR3 contains 14 residues. Trimming removed 5 bases from V and 1 base from J, with 11 bases in between. Germline V CDR1 and CDR2: SGHVS, FQNEAQ. Written as DNA, the CDR3 is TGTGCCAGCAGCCTGACAGTGACGAACACTGAAGCTTTCTTT. Amino acids: CASSLTVTNTEAFF.

The rearrangement joins TRBV27 to TRBJ2-7; perhaps TRBD2 as D (6 bases). Germline V gene sequence: CDR1 MNHEY, CDR2 SMNVEV (reference sequence). V was clipped by 3 bases and J by 0 bases, with 12 bases between them. The CDR3 covers 15 residues. Here the CDR3 DNA reads TGTGCCAGCAGTTTTCGGGGGTGGAGCTCCTACGAGCAGTACTTC. Amino acids: CASSFRGWSSYEQYF.

The chain is built from TRBV9 and TRBJ2-1; 13 nucleotides match TRBD2. V trimming: 4 bases; J trimming: 4 bases; junction bases outside the gene matches: 8. CDR3 length: 17 residues. Germline V gives CDR1 SGDLS, CDR2 YYNGEE. The CDR3 nucleotides are TGTGCCAGCAGCCGGACTAGCGGGGGCCTTATTTACAATGAGCAGTTCTTC. As protein: CASSRTSGGLIYNEQFF.

Only a few counts were recorded for this clone. This chain uses TRBV4-1 with TRBJ2-7; 9 bases are a match to TRBD2. With 4 bases clipped from V and 5 bases from J, the junction kept 9 bases outside the gene matches. Germline lookup yields CDR1 MGHRA and CDR2 YSYEKL. This CDR3 has 15 amino acids. The CDR3 DNA follows: TGCGCCAGCAGCCGCACCCGCGGGGGGGAGGACGAGCAGTACTTC. Translation gives CASSRTRGGEDEQYF.

The V gene is TRBV5-5, the J gene TRBJ2-7; D unresolved. V shed 4 bases and J shed 0 bases, with 14 bases lying between them. The CDR3 sequence is 15 residues long. Per germline, CDR1 SGHKS and CDR2 YYEKEE (reference sequence). Written as DNA, the CDR3 is TGTGCCAGCAGCCCGATGGGTAGGAGCTCCTACGAGCAGTACTTC. The encoded protein is CASSPMGRSSYEQYF. The variable domain in full, completed from reference TRBV5-5 and TRBJ2-7, reads DAGVTQSPTHLIKTRGQQVTLRCSPISGHKSVSWYQQVLGQGPQFIFQYYEKEERGRGNFPDRFSARQFPNYSSELNVNALLLGDSALYLCASSPMGRSSYEQYFGPGTRLTVT.

The chain links TRBV5-1 to TRBJ2-3; 8 bases align to TRBD2. Unmatched junction bases numbered 3, after V lost 5 bases and J lost 1 base. Per the germline V gene, CDR1 is SGHRS and CDR2 is YFSETQ. CDR3 length equals 14 residues. The CDR3 nucleotides read TGCGCCAGCAGATCGGGGGGGGGCACAGATACGCAGTATTTT. This encodes CASRSGGGTDTQYF.

The chain links TRBV5-1 to TRBJ2-7; 8 nucleotides align to TRBD1. V was pared by 3 bases and J by 4 bases, with 9 bases of the junction left unmatched. Germline CDR1 is SGHRS and CDR2 is YFSETQ. The CDR3 extends over 15 amino acids. This CDR3 is CASSSRQGIFYEQYF. The CDR3 DNA reads as TGCGCCAGCAGCTCGCGACAGGGGATATTTTACGAGCAGTACTTC.

The CDR3, as DNA: TGTGCCAGCAGCTTAGGTGGTACTAGTCCTCAGCCCCAGCATTTT. Translation gives CASSLGGTSPQPQHF. The chain employs TRBV11-1 and TRBJ1-5; D uncertain. Germline CDR1 reads SGHAT; CDR2 reads FQDESV (reference sequence). This CDR3 region has 15 residues. V dropped 1 base and J dropped 6 bases, with 13 bases sitting between them.

The chain couples TRBV6-6 to TRBJ2-2, with D maybe TRBD2 (6 bases). The germline V gene has CDR1 MNHNY and CDR2 SVGAGI (reference sequence). V was clipped by 5 bases and J by 6 bases, with 13 bases between them. The CDR3 runs 14 residues. CDR3 amino acids: CASSLRDSPGELFF. CDR3 bases: TGTGCCAGCAGTCTCCGGGACTCTCCCGGGGAGCTGTTTTTT.

With regard to this clone: Other nucleotide sequences from this sample produce the same CDR3. This chain uses TRBV19 with TRBJ2-7; D is perhaps TRBD2 (5 bases). V lost 5 bases and J lost 1, with 9 bases in between. This CDR3 has 13 amino acids. The V gene's germline CDR1 is LNHDA and CDR2 SQIVND (reference sequence). CDR3 residues: CASSPRGSYEQYF. The CDR3 DNA is TGTGCCAGTAGTCCCCGAGGGTCCTACGAGCAGTACTTC.

This chain uses TRBV5-6 with TRBJ2-5, with 8 nucleotides matching TRBD1. The CDR3 consists of 13 residues. The J segment lost 6 bases and the V segment lost 4 bases, leaving 5 bases of the junction unmatched. Germline CDR1 is SGHDT and CDR2 is YYEEEE. CDR3 coding DNA: TGTGCCAGCAGCCTCCGGACAGGGCAGACCCAGTACTTC. It specifies CASSLRTGQTQYF.

This clone has more than one count but fewer than ten. The chain employs TRBV28 and TRBJ2-1; 8 bases fit TRBD1. The CDR3 spans 15 residues. The germline gives CDR1 MDHEN, CDR2 SYDVKM. The J segment lost 7 bases and the V segment lost 1 base, leaving 6 bases of the junction unmatched. CDR3 sequence reads: CASSLSQGARNEQFF. The CDR3, as DNA: TGTGCCAGCAGTTTATCTCAGGGGGCGCGGAATGAGCAGTTCTTC.

The chain employs TRBV5-1 and TRBJ1-1, with D tentatively TRBD1 (6 bases). V gave up 5 bases and J gave up 6 bases, with 17 bases separating them. Germline V lookup: CDR1 SGHRS, CDR2 YFSETQ. The CDR3 runs to 14 residues. The CDR3, as DNA: TGCGCCAGCAGGGTGGCAGGGGCAGACGCTGAAGCTTTCTTT. Amino acids: CASRVAGADAEAFF.

The rearrangement links TRBV6-5 to TRBJ1-2, with D possibly matching TRBD1 (6 bases). Trimming removed 6 bases at V and 10 bases at J, with 12 bases between. The CDR3 totals 11 residues. Looked up from germline, CDR1 is MNHEY and CDR2 is SVGAGI. CDR3 sequence reads: CASRVTGYYTF. DNA of the CDR3: TGTGCCAGCAGGGTTACAGGGTACTACACCTTC.

The CDR3 DNA reads TGTGCCAGCTCACCACTTCAACTCCGGGACAGGGACTCTAACACCGGGGAGCTGTTTTTT. Amino acids: CASSPLQLRDRDSNTGELFF. This chain joins TRBV18 and TRBJ2-2, with 9 positions matching TRBD1. This CDR3 contains 20 residues. Germline CDR1 and CDR2: KGHSH and LQKENI. V lost 1 base and J lost 2; bases outside the gene matches: 14.

The chain is built from TRBV7-2 and TRBJ2-5; possible D gene TRBD1, 6 bases. CDR1 and CDR2 from the germline V gene are SGHTA and FQGNSA. This CDR3 is 15 amino acids long. Trimming cost V 3 bases and J 1 base, with 12 bases left between them. CDR3 sequence: CASSLVQGIQETQYF. CDR3 coding DNA: TGTGCCAGCAGCTTGGTGCAGGGGATCCAAGAGACCCAGTACTTC.

The chain combines TRBV7-6 with TRBJ2-1, with TRBD1 identical over 7 bases. Per germline, CDR1 SGHVS and CDR2 FNYEAQ. The junction had 2 bases not matched to a gene; V was cut back by 5 bases and J by 4 bases. This CDR3 contains 13 residues. The CDR3 protein is CASSRDRYNEQFF. The DNA of the CDR3 is TGTGCCAGCAGCCGGGACAGATACAATGAGCAGTTCTTC.

This sequence joins TRBV19 and TRBJ2-7, with D perhaps matching TRBD1 (6 bases). CDR1 and CDR2 (germline): LNHDA, SQIVND (reference sequence). Trimming shortened V by 6 bases and J by 6 bases, and 18 bases separated the two germline ends. The CDR3 length is 14 residues. Here the CDR3 DNA reads TGTGCCAGTAGAGCGGCAGGGGAAAGGCTCGAGCAGTACTTC. Translated, it gives CASRAAGERLEQYF.

CDR3 nucleotides: TGTGCCAGCAGCTTAGGACTAGCCTACGAGCAGTACTTC. It codes for CASSLGLAYEQYF. The genes are TRBV7-9 and TRBJ2-7; possibly TRBD2 for D (6 bases). The CDR3 extends over 13 amino acids. The V end lost 1 base, the J end lost 2 bases, and 6 bases lay between the germline ends. Germline CDR1 is SEHNR and CDR2 is FQNEAQ (reference sequence).